Listed below are T cell receptor beta chains from one sample, sequenced in a study of shared clonotypes between healthy human individuals. Sequencing used immunoSEQ multiplex PCR; TCRdb keeps in-frame clones, though not all of them. This sample has hundreds of thousands of clones, with about 78% found just once. Sequencing was performed on memory CD4+ T cells sorted from blood. Receptor source: a woman aged 25 to 39 in good health. Both conserved end residues are part of each CDR3. A D gene is named only where the DNA matches it firmly. The size entry is marked missing in some rows and otherwise reads once, few, many or a size class.

j_gene | abundance | d_gene | v_gene | CDR3aa | CDR3nt
TRBJ2-3 | . | . | TRBV5-1 | CASSLDHTQYF | TGCGCCAGCAGCTTGGACCATACGCAGTATTTT
TRBJ2-2 | . | . | TRBV5-1 | CASSSGGATNTGELFF | TGCGCCAGCAGTTCTGGCGGGGCAACGAACACCGGGGAGCTGTTTTTT
TRBJ2-1 | few | TRBD1 | TRBV4-1 | CASSQGGTGQQQFF | TGCGCCAGCAGCCAGGGCGGAACGGGACAGCAGCAGTTCTTC
TRBJ1-1 | few | . | TRBV30 | CAWSVGRYRAAFF | TGTGCCTGGAGCGTTGGACGGTATAGAGCGGCTTTCTTT
TRBJ1-4 | many | TRBD1 | TRBV28 | CASRSYGTATNEKLFF | TGTGCCAGCAGGTCCTACGGGACAGCAACTAATGAAAAACTGTTTTTT
TRBJ2-2 | . | TRBD1 | TRBV29-1 | CSVLWGQTTGELFF | TGCAGCGTCCTATGGGGACAGACCACCGGGGAGCTGTTTTTT
TRBJ1-4 | few | . | TRBV2 | CAIKDNVREKLFF | TGTGCCATCAAAGATAACGTACGTGAAAAACTGTTTTTT
TRBJ2-1 | . | . | TRBV7-9 | CASSFGGGNEQFF | TGTGCCAGCAGCTTTGGGGGAGGTAATGAGCAGTTCTTC
TRBJ1-1 | . | . | TRBV18 | CASSPQGGGAEAFF | TGTGCCAGCTCACCGCAGGGAGGTGGGGCTGAAGCTTTCTTT
TRBJ2-1 | . | TRBD2 | TRBV18 | CASSLEREAYNEQFF | TGTGCCAGCTCACTTGAGCGGGAAGCCTACAATGAGCAGTTCTTC
TRBJ2-2 | . | TRBD1 | TRBV6-5 | CASSYRDSQTGELFF | TGTGCCAGCAGTTACCGGGACAGCCAAACCGGGGAGCTGTTTTTT
TRBJ2-7 | . | . | TRBV7-2 | CASSLTGVVEQYF | TGTGCCAGCAGCTTGACGGGAGTAGTCGAGCAGTACTTC
TRBJ1-1 | once | . | TRBV19 | CASSIPTGTSTNTEAFF | TGTGCCAGTAGTATACCGACCGGGACATCTACGAACACTGAAGCTTTCTTT
TRBJ1-3 | . | . | TRBV27 | CASSDLGSSGNTIYF | TGTGCCAGCAGTGACTTGGGAAGCTCTGGAAACACCATATATTTT
TRBJ2-7 | few | . | TRBV7-2 | CASSLNLAGQYF | TGTGCCAGCAGCTTAAACCTCGCCGGGCAGTACTTC
TRBJ2-2 | . | TRBD2 | TRBV28 | CASLAGGNTGELFF | TGTGCCAGCCTAGCGGGAGGGAACACCGGGGAGCTGTTTTTT
TRBJ2-3 | . | . | TRBV2 | CASRRGVVDTQYF | TGTGCCAGCAGGAGGGGGGTGGTAGATACGCAGTATTTT
TRBJ1-1 | . | TRBD1 | TRBV30 | CAWKRRDRGIYTEAFF | TGTGCCTGGAAACGGCGGGACAGGGGAATATACACTGAAGCTTTCTTT
TRBJ2-5 | . | . | TRBV28 | CASSYATGAQEQYF | TGTGCCAGCAGTTATGCAACGGGGGCTCAAGAGCAGTACTTC
TRBJ2-1 | . | TRBD1 | TRBV6-1 | CACLQGATYNEQFF | TGTGCCTGTCTCCAGGGGGCCACCTACAATGAGCAGTTCTTC
TRBJ1-5 | . | TRBD1 | TRBV10-3 | CAIQGQANQPQHF | TGTGCCATCCAGGGACAGGCTAATCAGCCCCAGCATTTT
TRBJ2-7 | . | TRBD1 | TRBV2 | CASSEQRTGIDEQYF | TGTGCCAGCAGTGAACAAAGGACAGGGATCGACGAGCAGTACTTC
TRBJ1-5 | . | TRBD1 | TRBV19 | CASSTGQGRQPQHF | TGTGCCAGTAGTACGGGACAGGGGCGTCAGCCCCAGCATTTT
TRBJ2-7 | . | TRBD2 | TRBV2 | CASSPLVAGGAYEQYF | TGTGCCAGCAGTCCCCTTGTTGCGGGAGGAGCCTACGAGCAGTACTTC
TRBJ2-6 | . | . | TRBV30 | CAWGVLQEVGANVLTF | TGTGCCTGGGGGGTACTTCAGGAGGTCGGGGCCAACGTCCTGACTTTC
TRBJ1-2 | . | TRBD1 | TRBV10-3 | CAISDTEGGTYGYTF | TGTGCCATCAGTGACACCGAAGGGGGCACCTATGGCTACACCTTC
TRBJ2-3 | . | TRBD2 | TRBV28 | CASGRLAGKGDTQYF | TGTGCCAGCGGCAGACTAGCGGGAAAGGGAGATACGCAGTATTTT
TRBJ2-1 | . | TRBD1 | TRBV10-1 | CASSKQGGDEQFF | TGCGCCAGTAGTAAACAGGGGGGAGATGAGCAGTTCTTC
TRBJ2-7 | many | . | TRBV5-8 | CASSLGDPSEQYF | TGTGCCAGCAGCTTGGGGGACCCCTCCGAGCAGTACTTC
TRBJ2-5 | . | . | TRBV28 | CASRGTGRYQETQYF | TGTGCCAGCAGAGGGACGGGTCGGTACCAAGAGACCCAGTACTTC
TRBJ1-2 | . | TRBD1 | TRBV29-1 | CSARGAANYGYTF | TGCAGCGCCAGGGGGGCCGCTAACTATGGCTACACCTTC
TRBJ2-2 | . | . | TRBV7-2 | CASSLGRAAAGELFF | TGTGCCAGCAGCTTAGGCAGGGCCGCCGCCGGGGAGCTGTTTTTT
TRBJ2-7 | . | . | TRBV1 | CTSSQIRTGRRAHEQYF | TGCACCAGCAGCCAGATCCGGACAGGTCGGAGGGCGCACGAGCAGTACTTC
TRBJ2-7 | . | . | TRBV19 | CASSWDTSYEQYF | TGTGCCAGTAGTTGGGACACTTCCTACGAGCAGTACTTC
TRBJ2-3 | . | TRBD2 | TRBV5-1 | CASSLLTSGRSPPDTQYF | TGCGCCAGCAGCTTGCTAACTAGCGGGAGAAGTCCCCCAGATACGCAGTATTTT
TRBJ1-5 | once | . | TRBV19 | CASSIRTQRGNQPQHF | TGTGCCAGTAGTATTAGGACTCAAAGAGGCAATCAGCCCCAGCATTTT
TRBJ2-2 | . | TRBD2 | TRBV5-8 | CASSWRGSGIKAGELFF | TGTGCCAGCAGCTGGCGGGGGAGCGGGATAAAGGCCGGGGAGCTGTTTTTT
TRBJ1-2 | . | . | TRBV28 | CASSFPRVGGYTF | TGTGCCAGCAGTTTCCCCAGGGTGGGAGGCTACACCTTC
TRBJ1-5 | . | . | TRBV19 | CASSSWRGQDNQPQHF | TGTGCCAGTAGTTCTTGGCGGGGGCAAGATAATCAGCCCCAGCATTTT
TRBJ2-5 | . | . | TRBV21-1 | CAKRGGLAGAQETQYF | TGTGCCAAACGGGGGGGCCTAGCGGGGGCCCAAGAGACCCAGTACTTC
TRBJ1-5 | few | . | TRBV2 | CASSGDVERTQHF | TGTGCCAGCAGTGGTGACGTGGAGAGGACCCAGCATTTT
TRBJ1-5 | . | . | TRBV7-9 | CASSLRQNQPQHF | TGTGCCAGCAGCTTGAGGCAAAATCAGCCCCAGCATTTT
TRBJ2-5 | . | . | TRBV19 | CASRPRGQQETQYF | TGTGCCAGTAGGCCCCGTGGACAGCAAGAGACCCAGTACTTC
TRBJ2-6 | . | . | TRBV2 | CASKPGTGANVLTF | TGTGCCAGCAAACCAGGGACCGGGGCCAACGTCCTGACTTTC
TRBJ1-5 | . | . | TRBV19 | CASSWGFNQPQHF | TGTGCCAGTAGTTGGGGTTTCAATCAGCCCCAGCATTTT
TRBJ2-4 | . | TRBD2 | TRBV23-1 | CASSQSKLAGGRGAKNIQYF | TGCGCCAGCAGTCAATCGAAACTAGCGGGAGGCCGTGGAGCCAAAAACATTCAGTACTTC
TRBJ2-7 | . | TRBD2 | TRBV28 | CASSRQTSGHYEQYF | TGTGCCAGCAGTCGGCAGACTAGCGGACACTACGAGCAGTACTTC
TRBJ1-3 | . | . | TRBV7-2 | CASSLDGQNGNTIYF | TGTGCCAGCAGCCTAGACGGACAAAATGGAAACACCATATATTTT
TRBJ2-1 | . | . | TRBV6-6 | CASSYDGSSGNEQFF | TGTGCCAGCAGTTACGACGGCTCGTCGGGCAATGAGCAGTTCTTC
TRBJ2-7 | . | TRBD2 | TRBV4-2 | CASSQREGHMDEQYF | TGTGCCAGCAGCCAGCGGGAGGGCCACATGGACGAGCAGTACTTC